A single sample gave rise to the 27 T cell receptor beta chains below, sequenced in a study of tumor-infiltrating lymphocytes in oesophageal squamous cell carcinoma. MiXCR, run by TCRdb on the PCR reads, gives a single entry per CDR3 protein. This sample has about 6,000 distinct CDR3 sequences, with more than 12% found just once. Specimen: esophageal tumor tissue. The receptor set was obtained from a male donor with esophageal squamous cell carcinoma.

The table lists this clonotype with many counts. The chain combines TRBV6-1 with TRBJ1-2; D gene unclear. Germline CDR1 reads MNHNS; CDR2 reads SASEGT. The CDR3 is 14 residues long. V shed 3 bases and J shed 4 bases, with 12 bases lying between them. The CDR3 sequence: CASSERRALYGYTF. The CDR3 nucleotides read TGTGCCAGCAGTGAGAGGAGGGCCCTCTATGGCTACACCTTC.

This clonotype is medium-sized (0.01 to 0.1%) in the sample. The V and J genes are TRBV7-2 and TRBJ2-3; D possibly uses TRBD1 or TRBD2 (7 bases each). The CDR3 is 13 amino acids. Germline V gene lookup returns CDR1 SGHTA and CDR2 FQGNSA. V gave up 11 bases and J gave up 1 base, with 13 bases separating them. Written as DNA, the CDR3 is TGTGCCCAGGGGGGGCCACGCACAGATACGCAGTATTTT. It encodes CAQGGPRTDTQYF.

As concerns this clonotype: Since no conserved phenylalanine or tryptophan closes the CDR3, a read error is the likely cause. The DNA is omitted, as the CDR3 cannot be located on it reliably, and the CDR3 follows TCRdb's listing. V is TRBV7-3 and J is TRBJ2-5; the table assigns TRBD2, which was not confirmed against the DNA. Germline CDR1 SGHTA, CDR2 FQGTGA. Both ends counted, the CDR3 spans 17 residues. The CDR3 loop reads CASSAPGLAYNEQFFGA.

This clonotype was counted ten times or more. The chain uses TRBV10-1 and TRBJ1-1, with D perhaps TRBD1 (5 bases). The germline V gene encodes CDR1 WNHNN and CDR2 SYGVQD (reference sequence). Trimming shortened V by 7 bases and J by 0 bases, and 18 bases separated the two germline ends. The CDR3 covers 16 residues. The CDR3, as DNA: TGCGCCAGCATACCTGGAGGGGAAGGGATGAACACTGAAGCTTTCTTT. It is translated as CASIPGGEGMNTEAFF.

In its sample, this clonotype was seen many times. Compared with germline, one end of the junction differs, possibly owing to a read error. In DNA form, the CDR3 reads TGTGCCAGCAGCTTAGGACTCTCCCACGAGCAGTACTTC. It codes for CASSLGLSHEQYF. The chain uses TRBV11-1 and TRBJ2-7; D not resolved. Per germline, CDR1 SGHAT and CDR2 FQDESV (reference sequence). The length of the CDR3 is 13 residues.

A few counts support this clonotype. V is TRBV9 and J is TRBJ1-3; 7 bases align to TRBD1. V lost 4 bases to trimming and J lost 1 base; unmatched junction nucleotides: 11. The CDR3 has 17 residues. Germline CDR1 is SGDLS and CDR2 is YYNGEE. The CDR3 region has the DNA TGTGCCAGCAGCCCCACGGGACAGCCGAATTCTGGAAACACCATATATTTT. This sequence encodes CASSPTGQPNSGNTIYF. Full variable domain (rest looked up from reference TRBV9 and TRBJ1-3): DSGVTQTPKHLITATGQRVTLRCSPRSGDLSVYWYQQSLDQGLQFLIQYYNGEERAKGNILERFSAQQFPDLHSELNLSSLELGDSALYFCASSPTGQPNSGNTIYFGEGSWLTVV.

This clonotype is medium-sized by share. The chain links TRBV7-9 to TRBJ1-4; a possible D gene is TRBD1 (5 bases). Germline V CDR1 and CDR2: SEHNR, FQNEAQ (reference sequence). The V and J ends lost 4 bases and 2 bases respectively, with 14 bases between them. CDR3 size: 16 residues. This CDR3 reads CASSWGLSGTNEKLFF. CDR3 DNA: TGTGCCAGCAGCTGGGGCCTATCTGGGACTAATGAAAAACTGTTTTTT. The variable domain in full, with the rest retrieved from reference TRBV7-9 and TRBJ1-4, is DTGVSQNPRHKITKRGQNVTFRCDPISEHNRLYWYRQTLGQGPEFLTYFQNEAQLEKSRLLSDRFSAERPKGSFSTLEIQRTEQGDSAMYLCASSWGLSGTNEKLFFGSGTQLSVL.

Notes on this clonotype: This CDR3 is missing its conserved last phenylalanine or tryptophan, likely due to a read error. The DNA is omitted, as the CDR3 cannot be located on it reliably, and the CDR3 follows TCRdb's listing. The CDR3 protein is CASRPEGPSSYNERVL. This chain joins TRBV7-2 and TRBJ2-3; the listed D gene, TRBD2, was not tested against the DNA. CDR1 SGHTA and CDR2 FQGNSA come from the germline V gene. Counting both end residues, the CDR3 totals 16 amino acids.

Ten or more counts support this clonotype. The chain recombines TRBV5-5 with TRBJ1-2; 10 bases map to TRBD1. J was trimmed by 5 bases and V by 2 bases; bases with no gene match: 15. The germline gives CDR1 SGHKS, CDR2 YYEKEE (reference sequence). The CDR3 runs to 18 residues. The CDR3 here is CASSFNVRQGAVGYGYTF. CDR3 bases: TGTGCCAGCAGCTTCAATGTACGACAGGGGGCCGTGGGGTATGGCTACACCTTC.

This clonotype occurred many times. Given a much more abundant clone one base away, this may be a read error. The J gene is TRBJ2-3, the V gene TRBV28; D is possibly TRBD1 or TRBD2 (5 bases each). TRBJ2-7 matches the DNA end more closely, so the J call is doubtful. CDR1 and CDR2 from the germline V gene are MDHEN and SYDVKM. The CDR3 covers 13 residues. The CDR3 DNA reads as TGTGCTGCGCGTGGGACCGTTAGGGATGAGCAGTACTTC. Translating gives CAARGTVRDEQYF.

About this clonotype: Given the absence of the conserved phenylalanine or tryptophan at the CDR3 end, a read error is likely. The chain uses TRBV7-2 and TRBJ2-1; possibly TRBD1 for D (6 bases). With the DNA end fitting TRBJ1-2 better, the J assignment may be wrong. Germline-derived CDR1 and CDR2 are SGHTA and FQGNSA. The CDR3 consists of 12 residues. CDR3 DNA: TGTGCCAGCAGCTTAGGAGGGGGTGGCTACACCGTC. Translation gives CASSLGGGGYTV.

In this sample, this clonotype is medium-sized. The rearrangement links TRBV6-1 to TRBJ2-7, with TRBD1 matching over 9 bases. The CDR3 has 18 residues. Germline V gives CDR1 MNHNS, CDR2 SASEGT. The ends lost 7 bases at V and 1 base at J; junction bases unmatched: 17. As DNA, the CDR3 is TGTGCCAGCACACAAGTCGGTTGGACAGGGGTTCATTCCTACGAGCAGTACTTC. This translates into CASTQVGWTGVHSYEQYF.

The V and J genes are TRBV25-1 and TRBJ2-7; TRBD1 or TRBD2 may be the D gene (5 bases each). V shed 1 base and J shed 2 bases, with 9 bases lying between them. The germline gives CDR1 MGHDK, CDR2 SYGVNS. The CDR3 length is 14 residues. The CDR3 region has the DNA TGTGCCAGCAGTGAATTTGGGGGAACCTACGAGCAGTACTTC. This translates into CASSEFGGTYEQYF.

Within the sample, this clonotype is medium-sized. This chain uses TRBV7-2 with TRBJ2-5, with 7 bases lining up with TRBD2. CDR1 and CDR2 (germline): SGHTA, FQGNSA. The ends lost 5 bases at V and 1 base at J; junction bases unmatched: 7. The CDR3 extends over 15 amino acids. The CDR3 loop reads CASSPGGALQETQYF. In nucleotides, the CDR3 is TGTGCCAGCAGCCCGGGGGGAGCGCTCCAAGAGACCCAGTACTTC.

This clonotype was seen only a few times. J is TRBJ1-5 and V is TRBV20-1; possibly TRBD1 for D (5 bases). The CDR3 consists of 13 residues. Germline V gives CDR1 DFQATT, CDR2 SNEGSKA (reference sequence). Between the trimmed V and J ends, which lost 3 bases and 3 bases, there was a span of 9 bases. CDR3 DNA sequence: TGCAGTGCTAGTCGCGGGGCCAATCAGCCCCAGCATTTT. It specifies CSASRGANQPQHF.

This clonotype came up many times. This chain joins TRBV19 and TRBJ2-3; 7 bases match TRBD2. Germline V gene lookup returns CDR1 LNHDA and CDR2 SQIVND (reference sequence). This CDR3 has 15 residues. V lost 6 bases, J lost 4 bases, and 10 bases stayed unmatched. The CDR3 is CASRSRGLRADTQYF. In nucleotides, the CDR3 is TGTGCCAGTAGGTCCCGGGGACTACGGGCAGATACGCAGTATTTT.

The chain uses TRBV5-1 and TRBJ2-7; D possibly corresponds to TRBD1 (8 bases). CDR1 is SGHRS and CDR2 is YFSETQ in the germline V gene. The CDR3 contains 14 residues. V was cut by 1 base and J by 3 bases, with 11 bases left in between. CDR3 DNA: TGCGCCAGCAGCTTGACAGGGGGGGGCTACGAGCAGTACTTC. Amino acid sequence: CASSLTGGGYEQYF.

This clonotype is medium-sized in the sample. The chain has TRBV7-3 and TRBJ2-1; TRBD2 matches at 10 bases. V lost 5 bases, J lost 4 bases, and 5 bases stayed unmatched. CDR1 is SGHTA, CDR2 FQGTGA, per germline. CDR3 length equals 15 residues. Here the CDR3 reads CASSAPGLAYNEQFF. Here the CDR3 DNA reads TGTGCCAGCAGCGCACCGGGACTAGCGTACAATGAGCAGTTCTTC.

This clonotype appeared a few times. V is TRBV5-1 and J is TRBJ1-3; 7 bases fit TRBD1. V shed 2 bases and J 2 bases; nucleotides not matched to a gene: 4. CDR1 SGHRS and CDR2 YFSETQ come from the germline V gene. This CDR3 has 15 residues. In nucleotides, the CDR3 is TGCGCCAGCAGCTTCACAGGGGTCGCTGGAAACACCATATATTTT. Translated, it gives CASSFTGVAGNTIYF.

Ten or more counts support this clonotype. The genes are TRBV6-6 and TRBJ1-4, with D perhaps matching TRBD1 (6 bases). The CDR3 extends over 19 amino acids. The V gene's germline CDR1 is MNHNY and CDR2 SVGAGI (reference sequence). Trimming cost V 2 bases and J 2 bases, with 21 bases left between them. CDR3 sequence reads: CASSYPLLGGAPTNEKLFF. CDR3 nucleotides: TGTGCCAGCAGTTACCCCCTCTTAGGGGGGGCGCCGACTAATGAAAAACTGTTTTTT.

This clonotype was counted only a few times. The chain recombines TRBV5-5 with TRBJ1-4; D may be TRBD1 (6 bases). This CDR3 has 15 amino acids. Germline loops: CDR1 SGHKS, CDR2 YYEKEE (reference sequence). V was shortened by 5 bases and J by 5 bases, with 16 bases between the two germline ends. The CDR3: CASSGVGGWNEKLFF. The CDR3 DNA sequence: TGTGCCAGCAGTGGAGTTGGGGGCTGGAATGAAAAACTGTTTTTT.

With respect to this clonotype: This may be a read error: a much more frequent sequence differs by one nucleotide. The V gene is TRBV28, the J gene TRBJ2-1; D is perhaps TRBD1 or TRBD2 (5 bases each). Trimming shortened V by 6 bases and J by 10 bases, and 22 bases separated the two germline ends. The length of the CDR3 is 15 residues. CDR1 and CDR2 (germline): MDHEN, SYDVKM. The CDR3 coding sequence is TGTGCCAGCAGCCTAGGACTGACTCAGGGCTACGAGCAGTTCTTC. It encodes CASSLGLTQGYEQFF.

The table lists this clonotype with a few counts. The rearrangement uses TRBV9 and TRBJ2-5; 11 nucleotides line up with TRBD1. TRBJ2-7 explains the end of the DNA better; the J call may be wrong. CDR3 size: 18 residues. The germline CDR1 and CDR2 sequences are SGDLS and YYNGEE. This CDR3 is CASSVGGTGGKRAYEQYF. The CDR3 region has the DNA TGTGCCAGCAGCGTAGGTGGGACAGGGGGGAAGAGAGCCTACGAGCAGTACTTC.

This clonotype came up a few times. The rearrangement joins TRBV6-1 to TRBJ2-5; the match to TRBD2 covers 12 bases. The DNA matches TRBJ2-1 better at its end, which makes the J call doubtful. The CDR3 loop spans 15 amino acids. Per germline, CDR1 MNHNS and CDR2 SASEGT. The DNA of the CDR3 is TGTGCCAGCAGTGAATCTAGCGGGGGGGCAGATACGCAGTTCTTC. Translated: CASSESSGGADTQFF.

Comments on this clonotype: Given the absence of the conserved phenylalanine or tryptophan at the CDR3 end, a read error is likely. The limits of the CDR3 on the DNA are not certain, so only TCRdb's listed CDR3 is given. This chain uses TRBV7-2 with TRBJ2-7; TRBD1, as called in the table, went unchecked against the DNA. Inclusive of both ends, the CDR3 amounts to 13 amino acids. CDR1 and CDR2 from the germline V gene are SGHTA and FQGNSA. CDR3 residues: CASSGSYEQYFGN.

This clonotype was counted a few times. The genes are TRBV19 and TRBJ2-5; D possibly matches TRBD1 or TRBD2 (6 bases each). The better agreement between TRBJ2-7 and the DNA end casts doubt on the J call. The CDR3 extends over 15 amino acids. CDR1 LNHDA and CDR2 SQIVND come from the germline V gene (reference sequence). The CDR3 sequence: CASSIAGADYYEQYF. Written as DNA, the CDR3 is TGTGCCAGTAGTATAGCAGGGGCGGACTACTACGAGCAGTACTTC.

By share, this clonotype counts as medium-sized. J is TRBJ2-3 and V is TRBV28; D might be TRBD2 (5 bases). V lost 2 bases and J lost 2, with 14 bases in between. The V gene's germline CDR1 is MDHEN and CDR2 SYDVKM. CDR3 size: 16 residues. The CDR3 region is CASSLEGSGTTDTQYF. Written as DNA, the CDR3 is TGTGCCAGCAGTTTAGAGGGATCAGGCACCACAGATACGCAGTATTTT.